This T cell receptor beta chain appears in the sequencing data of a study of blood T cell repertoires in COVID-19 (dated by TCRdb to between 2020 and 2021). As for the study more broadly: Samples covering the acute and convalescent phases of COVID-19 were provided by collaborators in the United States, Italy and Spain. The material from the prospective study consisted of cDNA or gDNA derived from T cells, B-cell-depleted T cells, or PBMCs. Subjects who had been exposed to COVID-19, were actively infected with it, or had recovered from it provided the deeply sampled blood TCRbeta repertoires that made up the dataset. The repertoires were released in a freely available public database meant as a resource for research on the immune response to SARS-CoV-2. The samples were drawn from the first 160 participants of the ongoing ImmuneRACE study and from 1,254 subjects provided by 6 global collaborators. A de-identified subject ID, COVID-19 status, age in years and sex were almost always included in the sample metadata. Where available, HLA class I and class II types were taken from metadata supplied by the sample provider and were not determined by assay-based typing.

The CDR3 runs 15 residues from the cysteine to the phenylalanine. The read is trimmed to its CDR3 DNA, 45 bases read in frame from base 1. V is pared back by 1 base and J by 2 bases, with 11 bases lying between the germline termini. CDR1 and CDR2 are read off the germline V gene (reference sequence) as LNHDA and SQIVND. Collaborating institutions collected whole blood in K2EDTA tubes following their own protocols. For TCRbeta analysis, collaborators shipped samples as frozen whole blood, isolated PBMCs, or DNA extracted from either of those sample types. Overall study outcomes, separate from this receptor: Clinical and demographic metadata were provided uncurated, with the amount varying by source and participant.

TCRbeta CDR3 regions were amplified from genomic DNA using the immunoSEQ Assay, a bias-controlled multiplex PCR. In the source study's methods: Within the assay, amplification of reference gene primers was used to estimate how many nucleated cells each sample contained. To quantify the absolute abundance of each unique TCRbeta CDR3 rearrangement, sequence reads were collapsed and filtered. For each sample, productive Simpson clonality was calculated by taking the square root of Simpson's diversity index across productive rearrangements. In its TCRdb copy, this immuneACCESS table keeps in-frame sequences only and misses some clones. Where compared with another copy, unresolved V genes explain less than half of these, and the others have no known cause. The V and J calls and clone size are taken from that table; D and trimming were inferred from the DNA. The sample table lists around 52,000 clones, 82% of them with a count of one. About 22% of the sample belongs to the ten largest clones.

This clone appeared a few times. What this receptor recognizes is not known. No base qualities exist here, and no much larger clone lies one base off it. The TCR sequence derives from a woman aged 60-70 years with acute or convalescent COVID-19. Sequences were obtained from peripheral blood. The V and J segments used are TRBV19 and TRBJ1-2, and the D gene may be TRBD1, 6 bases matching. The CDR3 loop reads CASSIGHRENYGYTF. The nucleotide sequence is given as TGTGCCAGTAGTATAGGGCACAGGGAGAACTATGGCTACACCTTC.